A single sample is the source of the 9 T cell receptor beta chains below, sequenced in a study of shared clonotypes between healthy human individuals. Naive-designated CD8 cells lacked CD45RO, were positively enriched for CCR7, and omitted terminally differentiated effector memory CD45RA+ cells. TCRdb keeps only in-frame clones here, not all; method: immunoSEQ multiplex PCR. Here the sample spans 1.5 million to 2.5 million clones, 85% to 95% being singletons. Sequenced: naive CD8+ T cells sorted from blood. The receptor source for this set is a man aged 18 to 29 in good health.

The chain uses TRBV27 and TRBJ2-7; D is uncertain. Germline V gives CDR1 MNHEY, CDR2 SMNVEV (reference sequence). This CDR3 comprises 17 residues. V was cut by 2 bases and J by 1 base, with 18 bases left in between. The CDR3 DNA sequence: TGTGCCAGCAGTTTACAGGTACCCGATGTTGGGTCCTACGAGCAGTACTTC. The encoded protein is CASSLQVPDVGSYEQYF.

V and J are TRBV30 and TRBJ2-7, with 10 positions matching TRBD1. Germline trimming cut 3 bases from V and 7 bases from J; bases unmatched to any gene: 9. CDR1 and CDR2 from the germline V gene are GTSNPN and SVGIG (reference sequence). The CDR3 is 14 amino acids. The CDR3 reads CAWRKPGQGLEQYF. In nucleotides, the CDR3 is TGTGCCTGGAGGAAGCCGGGACAGGGGTTAGAGCAGTACTTC.

The chain carries TRBV28 and TRBJ2-1; D call uncertain. Deletions cut 0 bases from V and 7 bases from J, with 4 bases between. This CDR3 comprises 12 residues. CDR1 is MDHEN and CDR2 is SYDVKM in the germline V gene. As DNA, the CDR3 is TGTGCCAGCAGTTTATGGGGGAATGAGCAGTTCTTC. Translated: CASSLWGNEQFF.

V gene TRBV14 combines with J gene TRBJ2-7, with a possible D match to TRBD2 (5 bases). Germline V CDR1 and CDR2: SGHDN, FVKESK. The CDR3 covers 13 residues. The V gene lost 3 bases and the J gene lost 5 bases, with 11 bases spanning the gap. The CDR3 nucleotides are TGTGCCAGCAGCCACGACGACGGGGACGAGCAGTACTTC. It yields the protein CASSHDDGDEQYF.

V and J are TRBV28 and TRBJ2-7; D gene unclear. V shed 3 bases and J shed 4 bases, with 7 bases lying between them. Germline-derived CDR1 and CDR2 are MDHEN and SYDVKM. The CDR3 has 12 amino acids. The CDR3: CASSFSFYEQYF. CDR3 sequence (DNA): TGTGCCAGCAGTTTCTCTTTTTACGAGCAGTACTTC.

This chain connects TRBV4-1 to TRBJ2-6, with D unclear. Trimming took off 3 bases at V and 0 bases at J, with 12 bases between the two ends. CDR1 is MGHRA, CDR2 YSYEKL, per germline. The CDR3 extends over 17 amino acids. CDR3 sequence: CASSQSQGASGANVLTF. CDR3 bases: TGCGCCAGCAGCCAGTCACAAGGCGCCTCTGGGGCCAACGTCCTGACTTTC.

This clone was observed a single time. This chain links TRBV15 with TRBJ2-7, with TRBD1 identical over 8 bases. The V gene's germline CDR1 is LNHNV and CDR2 YYDKDF (reference sequence). The CDR3 runs 13 residues. The J segment lost 7 bases and the V segment lost 5 bases, leaving 7 bases of the junction unmatched. The CDR3 sequence: CATSGQGAEEQYF. The CDR3 region has the DNA TGTGCCACCAGCGGCCAGGGGGCCGAAGAGCAGTACTTC. The full variable domain, in which reference TRBV15 and TRBJ2-7 provide the parts outside the CDR3, is DAMVIQNPRYQVTQFGKPVTLSCSQTLNHNVMYWYQQKSSQAPKLLFHYYDKDFNNEADTPDNFQSRRPNTSFCFLDIRSPGLGDTAMYLCATSGQGAEEQYFGPGTRLTVT.

The chain carries TRBV28 and TRBJ2-1, with 7 bases that match TRBD2. In germline, CDR1 is MDHEN, CDR2 SYDVKM. Trimming took 3 bases from V and 3 from J; bases not matched to a gene: 2. The CDR3 sequence is 14 residues long. The chain's CDR3 is CASSFRGDYNEQFF. As DNA, the CDR3 is TGTGCCAGCAGTTTTCGGGGGGACTACAATGAGCAGTTCTTC.

This chain connects TRBV28 to TRBJ1-5; no reliable D call. The germline V and J ends were trimmed by 4 bases and 0 bases, with 7 bases remaining between them. The CDR3 spans 14 residues. Germline CDR1 reads MDHEN; CDR2 reads SYDVKM. CDR3 in DNA: TGTGCCAGCAGTTCGATAAATAGCAATCAGCCCCAGCATTTT. Translating gives CASSSINSNQPQHF.